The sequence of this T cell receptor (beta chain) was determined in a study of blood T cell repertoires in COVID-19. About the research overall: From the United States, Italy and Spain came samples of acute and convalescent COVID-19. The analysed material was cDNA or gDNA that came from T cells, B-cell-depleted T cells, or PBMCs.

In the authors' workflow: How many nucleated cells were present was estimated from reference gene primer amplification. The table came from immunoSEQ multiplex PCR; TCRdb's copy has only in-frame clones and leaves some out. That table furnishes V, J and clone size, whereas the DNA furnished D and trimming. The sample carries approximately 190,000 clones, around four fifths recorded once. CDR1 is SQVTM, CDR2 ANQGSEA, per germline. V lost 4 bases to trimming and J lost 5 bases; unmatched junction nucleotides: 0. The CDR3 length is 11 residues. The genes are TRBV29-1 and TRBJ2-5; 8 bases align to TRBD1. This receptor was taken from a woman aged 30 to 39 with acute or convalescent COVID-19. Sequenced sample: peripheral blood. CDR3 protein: CSVGQGETQYF. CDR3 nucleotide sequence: TGCAGCGTTGGACAGGGGGAGACCCAGTACTTC. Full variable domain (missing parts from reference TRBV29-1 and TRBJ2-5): SAVISQKPSRDICQRGTSLTIQCQVDSQVTMMFWYRQQPGQSLTLIATANQGSEATYESGFVIDKFPISRPNLTFSTLTVSNMSPEDSSIYLCSVGQGETQYFGPGTRLLVL.